This passage covers 4 T cell receptor beta chains from one sample sequenced in a study of chemoradiotherapy in HPV16-positive cancers. Profiling relied on immunoSEQ multiplex PCR, and the TCRdb table lists in-frame clones only, not all of them. There are around 40,000 clones in the sample; 76% occur only once, and 4.5% to 6.5% lies in the top ten. The specimen was blood, collected from a patient who underwent chemoradiotherapy. These TCRs come from a human donor with HPV-associated anogenital cancer.

The chain couples TRBV29-1 to TRBJ1-2; unclear D gene. Germline V CDR1 and CDR2: SQVTM, ANQGSEA. The V and J ends lost 0 bases and 3 bases respectively, with 14 bases between them. CDR3 length: 15 amino acids. Here the CDR3 reads CSVEDGAWKDYGYTF. The CDR3 DNA reads as TGCAGCGTTGAAGATGGTGCCTGGAAGGACTATGGCTACACCTTC.

The table lists this clone with a count of one. The chain employs TRBV27 and TRBJ1-5, with D perhaps matching TRBD1 (5 bases). Trimming cost V 6 bases and J 1 base, with 13 bases left between them. This CDR3 contains 15 residues. Germline V gene sequence: CDR1 MNHEY, CDR2 SMNVEV (reference sequence). The CDR3 DNA follows: TGTGCCAGCAGACTCGGGACGGCGAGCAATCAGCCCCAGCATTTT. Protein sequence: CASRLGTASNQPQHF.

The rearrangement links TRBV11-3 to TRBJ2-1, with 8 bases lining up with TRBD2. The V and J ends lost 4 bases and 4 bases, in that order; junction bases with no gene match: 6. The CDR3 loop spans 15 amino acids. Germline CDR1 and CDR2: SGHNT and YENEEA. CDR3 sequence: CASSSGTREYNEQFF. As DNA, the CDR3 is TGTGCCAGCAGCTCCGGGACTAGAGAATACAATGAGCAGTTCTTC.

CDR3 in DNA: TGCGCCAGCAGCTTGGCGGTAAATTCCCTGCAGTACTTC. Its translation: CASSLAVNSLQYF. The chain is built from TRBV5-1 and TRBJ2-5, with unresolved D. V dropped 0 bases and J dropped 11 bases, with 14 bases sitting between them. CDR3 size: 13 residues. Per the germline V gene, CDR1 is SGHRS and CDR2 is YFSETQ. Supplemented by reference TRBV5-1 and TRBJ2-5, the full variable domain reads KAGVTQTPRYLIKTRGQQVTLSCSPISGHRSVSWYQQTPGQGLQFLFEYFSETQRNKGNFPGRFSGRQFSNSRSEMNVSTLELGDSALYLCASSLAVNSLQYFGPGTRLLVL.